The clone carrying this T cell receptor (beta chain) was recorded a few times. In germline, CDR1 is DFQATT, CDR2 SNEGSKA (reference sequence). Trimming removed 3 bases at V and 4 bases at J, with 19 bases between. This CDR3 is built from 15 residues. Time point denoted: longitudinal time-point 2. The data were obtained in a study of neurological immune-mediated disorders. A single record per CDR3 protein comes from TCRdb applying MiXCR to the 5' RACE reads. This table has roughly 34,000 distinct CDR3 sequences, 10% to 15% appearing once. The rearrangement links TRBV20-1 to TRBJ2-7, with D perhaps being TRBD1 or TRBD2 (6 bases each). This receptor was identified in a woman between 40 and 50 years old in good health. The sequencing input was PBMCs. The DNA for the CDR3 is TGCAGTGCTAGCCCGCCGAGGGGGGTTGGATACGAGCAGTACTTC. Protein sequence: CSASPPRGVGYEQYF.